Here is one T cell receptor beta chain with its context. What it binds is not known. The CDR3 is 15 amino acids. The germline gives CDR1 LGHNA, CDR2 YSLEER. J gave up 1 base and V 3 bases, and 3 bases lay outside the gene matches. This sample is drawn from a study of OX40 agonist ivuxolimab in advanced cancers. Study findings and constraints: Averaged across samples, CD8+ T cells carried more expanded clones than CD4+ did.

Produced via immunoSEQ multiplex PCR; TCRdb's table is partial and in-frame only. The data show about 70,000 clones, with more than 85% seen just once and about 7.1% held by the top ten. The rearrangement uses TRBV4-3 and TRBJ1-1, with 9 bases fitting TRBD1. The clonotype comes from an adult with an advanced solid tumor such as melanoma, head and neck, liver or kidney cancer. Material: CD4+ or CD8+ T cells sorted from blood, obtained in a trial of the OX40 agonist ivuxolimab. The CDR3 is CASSQRDRANTEAFF. Written as DNA, the CDR3 is TGCGCCAGCAGCCAGCGGGACAGGGCGAACACTGAAGCTTTCTTT.